Shown below are 21 T cell receptor beta chains from a single sample sequenced in a study of cytomegalovirus exposure and HLA in healthy donors (dated by TCRdb to 2016 to 2017). Library preparation was by the immunoSEQ multiplex PCR assay. For the multiplex PCR, a mixture combining 60 forward primers for TCR Vbeta segments and 13 reverse primers for TCR Jbeta segments was used. TCRdb took this table from immuneACCESS and kept in-frame rearrangements with V and J called. Such tables lack part of the clones; where checked against another copy, unresolved V genes explain under half of the gap, and the rest is unexplained. The table for this sample lists about 93,000 clones; 80% of them were counted only once. Under 8.5% of the sample rests with the top ten. Specimen: PBMCs. The receptors here all came from a man aged 25 to 40 in good health and CMV-seronegative.

The J gene is TRBJ2-3, the V gene TRBV5-4; 8 bases are a match to TRBD2. There are 15 residues in the CDR3. CDR1 and CDR2 (germline): SGHNT, YYREEE (reference sequence). With 1 base clipped from V and 5 bases from J, the junction kept 6 bases outside the gene matches. The CDR3 sequence: CASSLISAGGDTQYF. In DNA, the CDR3 is TGTGCCAGCAGCTTGATTTCTGCGGGGGGAGATACGCAGTATTTT.

The V gene is TRBV7-8, the J gene TRBJ2-7; D gene ambiguous. Germline CDR1 is SGHVS and CDR2 is FQNEAQ. The V and J ends lost 3 bases and 3 bases respectively, with 9 bases between them. CDR3 size: 13 residues. In DNA, the CDR3 is TGTGCCAGCAGCTTGGCGCCGGGCTACGAGCAGTACTTC. Amino acids: CASSLAPGYEQYF.

The rearrangement links TRBV11-3 to TRBJ2-1, with D possibly being TRBD2 (6 bases). The CDR3 spans 15 residues. V lost 1 base to trimming and J lost 3 bases, with 10 bases between them. Germline V gene data show CDR1 as SGHNT and CDR2 as YENEEA. CDR3 residues: CASSLGGSGYNEQFF. CDR3 DNA sequence: TGTGCCAGCAGCTTAGGTGGTAGCGGCTACAATGAGCAGTTCTTC.

In this sample, this clone turned up a few times. V gene TRBV6-5 combines with J gene TRBJ1-1, with D hard to call. The CDR3 has 14 amino acids. CDR1 is MNHEY, CDR2 SVGAGI, per germline. V was pared by 2 bases and J by 3 bases, with 10 bases between. The CDR3 sequence: CASSYTPVYTEAFF. The CDR3 DNA reads as TGTGCCAGCAGTTACACCCCGGTATACACTGAAGCTTTCTTT.

This chain connects TRBV30 to TRBJ2-7; D is ambiguous. Germline V gene sequence: CDR1 GTSNPN, CDR2 SVGIG (reference sequence). CDR3 length: 12 residues. The V and J ends lost 7 bases and 0 bases respectively, with 10 bases between them. CDR3 coding DNA: TGTGCCTCGGGTCTCTCCTCCTACGAGCAGTACTTC. It translates to CASGLSSYEQYF.

The chain links TRBV19 to TRBJ2-3; D may be TRBD2 (6 bases). CDR1 is LNHDA and CDR2 is SQIVND in the germline V gene (reference sequence). The ends were cut back, 3 bases at V and 0 bases at J, with 10 bases in the middle. The CDR3 is 15 residues long. CDR3 in DNA: TGTGCCAGTAGTATTGCGGGGAGGAGCACAGATACGCAGTATTTT. Translation gives CASSIAGRSTDTQYF.

This clone has just a few counts. The chain has TRBV10-2 and TRBJ2-7; 8 nucleotides agree with TRBD1. The trim removed 7 bases at V and 3 bases at J, leaving 5 bases unmatched. The germline V gene encodes CDR1 WSHSY and CDR2 SAAADI. CDR3 length equals 13 residues. DNA of the CDR3: TGCGCCAGCAAGGGACAGGACCGCTACGAGCAGTACTTC. This codes for CASKGQDRYEQYF.

The rearrangement links TRBV29-1 to TRBJ2-7, with D uncertain. The CDR3 totals 11 residues. Germline values: CDR1 SQVTM, CDR2 ANQGSEA. V lost 4 bases to trimming and J lost 8 bases, with 12 bases between them. Written as DNA, the CDR3 is TGCAGCGTTGGACTTCGAGGCCAGCAGTACTTC. As protein: CSVGLRGQQYF.

The table lists this clone with a few counts. The chain has TRBV5-6 and TRBJ1-3, with TRBD1 matching over 8 bases. The CDR3 runs to 17 residues. J was trimmed by 0 bases and V by 1 base; bases with no gene match: 6. The germline V gene encodes CDR1 SGHDT and CDR2 YYEEEE. The CDR3 DNA reads TGTGCCAGCAGCTTGAATGGGGACAGGACCTCTGGAAACACCATATATTTT. Translated, it gives CASSLNGDRTSGNTIYF.

The chain has TRBV18 and TRBJ2-3, with a tentative D call TRBD1 (5 bases). CDR1 is KGHSH and CDR2 is LQKENI in the germline V gene. V dropped 3 bases and J dropped 0 bases, with 10 bases sitting between them. This CDR3 spans 15 amino acids. In DNA, the CDR3 is TGTGCCAGCTCACCGACAGTCACTAGCACAGATACGCAGTATTTT. It specifies CASSPTVTSTDTQYF.

This clone was recorded a few times. The chain links TRBV7-9 to TRBJ1-2, with 12 bases aligning to TRBD1. The germline V gene encodes CDR1 SEHNR and CDR2 FQNEAQ (reference sequence). CDR3 size: 18 residues. The V and J ends lost 1 base and 8 bases, in that order; junction bases with no gene match: 14. The DNA for the CDR3 is TGTGCCAGCAGCTTAGGAAAGGGACAGGGGGCCGGCTCTAGGGGCTACACCTTC. Translated, it gives CASSLGKGQGAGSRGYTF.

The rearrangement links TRBV27 to TRBJ1-6; tentatively, D is TRBD1 (6 bases). The CDR3 covers 15 residues. From germline, CDR1 is MNHEY and CDR2 SMNVEV (reference sequence). V lost 8 bases and J 7 bases, leaving 18 bases between the germline ends. Written as DNA, the CDR3 is TGTGCCAGCGGCCGTACCACAGGGAACAATTCACCCCTCCACTTT. Its protein is CASGRTTGNNSPLHF.

V usage is TRBV9 and J usage is TRBJ1-1; D is unresolved. This CDR3 spans 13 amino acids. Germline V gene lookup returns CDR1 SGDLS and CDR2 YYNGEE. The germline V and J ends were trimmed by 1 base and 2 bases, with 6 bases remaining between them. The CDR3 sequence is CASSVLTNTEAFF. In DNA form, the CDR3 reads TGTGCCAGCAGCGTATTAACTAACACTGAAGCTTTCTTT.

The genes are TRBV5-1 and TRBJ2-2; TRBD2 matches 9 bases. Germline V gene sequence: CDR1 SGHRS, CDR2 YFSETQ. CDR3 length equals 15 residues. V shed 6 bases, J shed 6 bases, and the junction held 9 bases outside the gene matches. This chain's CDR3 is CASKTSGGVSGELFF. Here the CDR3 DNA reads TGCGCCAGCAAGACTAGCGGAGGGGTTTCCGGGGAGCTGTTTTTT.

The chain carries TRBV5-6 and TRBJ1-1; D perhaps matches TRBD1 (5 bases). The V end was cut by 5 bases, the J end by 4 bases, with 12 bases between. CDR3 length: 13 amino acids. Per the germline V gene, CDR1 is SGHDT and CDR2 is YYEEEE. The CDR3 is CASSTGRFTEAFF. The CDR3 DNA sequence: TGTGCCAGCAGTACAGGACGGTTCACTGAAGCTTTCTTT.

The chain has TRBV6-5 and TRBJ1-5; 9 bases match TRBD1. Germline CDR1 MNHEY, CDR2 SVGAGI. The CDR3 consists of 15 residues. V shed 5 bases, J shed 2 bases, and the junction held 4 bases outside the gene matches. The CDR3 loop is CASSRQGGGNQPQHF. CDR3 sequence (DNA): TGTGCCAGCAGTAGACAGGGGGGGGGCAATCAGCCCCAGCATTTT.

CDR3 residues: CASSERTGFSYNEQFF. The CDR3 coding sequence is TGCGCCAGCAGTGAGAGGACGGGATTTTCCTACAATGAGCAGTTCTTC. The chain employs TRBV10-2 and TRBJ2-1; the D gene is possibly TRBD2 (5 bases). This CDR3 is 16 amino acids long. Trimming left V 2 bases short and J 1 base short, with 12 bases between. CDR1 is WSHSY and CDR2 is SAAADI in the germline V gene.

The rearrangement uses TRBV4-2 and TRBJ2-3; tentatively, D is TRBD2 (7 bases). V was shortened by 1 base and J by 5 bases, with 16 bases between the two germline ends. CDR3 size: 16 residues. Germline V gives CDR1 LGHNA, CDR2 YNFKEQ. The CDR3 here is CASSQGGGGGGDTQYF. CDR3 in DNA: TGTGCCAGCAGCCAAGGAGGCGGGGGCGGTGGAGATACGCAGTATTTT.

The chain joins TRBV28 to TRBJ2-7; 10 bases map to TRBD2. CDR3 length equals 15 residues. V was clipped by 4 bases and J by 3 bases; unmatched bases: 6. From germline, CDR1 is MDHEN and CDR2 SYDVKM. The CDR3 sequence is CASSSPAGGSYEQYF. The CDR3 nucleotides read TGTGCCAGCAGTTCCCCAGCGGGGGGGAGCTACGAGCAGTACTTC.

This clone was found a few times. The CDR3 nucleotides read TGCGCCAGCAGCTTAGTCACAGGCACCGGGGAGCTGTTTTTT. It is translated as CASSLVTGTGELFF. This sequence joins TRBV5-1 and TRBJ2-2, with a possible D match to TRBD1 (5 bases). The V end was cut by 2 bases, the J end by 4 bases, with 9 bases between. Germline loops: CDR1 SGHRS, CDR2 YFSETQ. The CDR3 has 14 residues. The whole variable domain, remainder taken from reference TRBV5-1 and TRBJ2-2, is KAGVTQTPRYLIKTRGQQVTLSCSPISGHRSVSWYQQTPGQGLQFLFEYFSETQRNKGNFPGRFSGRQFSNSRSEMNVSTLELGDSALYLCASSLVTGTGELFFGEGSRLTVL.

For the CDR3, the DNA is TGTGCCAGCTCACCAAACAGTAATAATGAAAAACTGTTTTTT. Amino acid sequence: CASSPNSNNEKLFF. The chain links TRBV18 to TRBJ1-4; D gene ambiguous. V dropped 2 bases and J dropped 4 bases, with 8 bases sitting between them. The germline V gene has CDR1 KGHSH and CDR2 LQKENI. The CDR3 covers 14 residues.